Listed below are T cell receptor beta chains from one sample, sequenced in a study of CD8 T cells in ankylosing spondylitis. TCRdb redid the calling of the 5' RACE reads with MiXCR, one entry per CDR3 protein. The sample has some 840,000 distinct CDR3 sequences; about 11% are singletons. The sequenced sample was blood, either unsorted or a sorted T cell fraction (not recorded which). The receptors originated from a male donor with ankylosing spondylitis. Each CDR3 is given with its conserved first and last residue.

14,TRBV7-2,TRBJ2-7,CASSLGSLGGEQYF
13,TRBV4-3,TRBJ2-7,CASSQVPGNEQYF
17,TRBV7-2,TRBJ2-1,CASSLGVGGKGENEQFF
16,TRBV4-1,TRBJ2-5,CASSPRTSGAGETQYF
15,TRBV7-2,TRBJ2-1,CASSSKQGARNEQFF
14,TRBV30,TRBJ2-3,CAYLAELSTDTQYF
14,TRBV6-5,TRBJ2-1,CASSYSGAADEQFF
12,TRBV12-3/TRBV12-4,TRBJ2-7,CASGAVAYEQYF
16,TRBV7-6,TRBJ2-3,CASSLEPLPVTNTQYF
14,TRBV5-5,TRBJ1-1,CASSQTAMNTEAFF
12,TRBV29-1,TRBJ2-7,CSVDGDGDEQYF
14,TRBV6-2/TRBV6-3,TRBJ2-1,CASSVVKGRNEQFF
15,TRBV5-1,TRBJ1-6,CASSMDSILNSPLHF
13,TRBV7-2,TRBJ2-5,CASTWDRQETQYF
14,TRBV20-1,TRBJ2-3,CSARQGQGADTQYF
13,TRBV6-2/TRBV6-3,TRBJ1-4,CASSYDKGIRLFF
16,TRBV5-5,TRBJ2-6,CASSLVVQAGANVLTF
13,TRBV6-1,TRBJ2-4,CASRSGQINIQYF
14,TRBV24-1,TRBJ2-2,CATSRREETGELFF
12,TRBV20-1,TRBJ2-3,CSALRPTDTQYF
17,TRBV28,TRBJ1-1,CASSLGRNWKGNTEAFF
11,TRBV20-1,TRBJ2-1,CSARDVGEQFF
15,TRBV9,TRBJ1-5,CASSVGQFWNQPQHF
15,TRBV10-3,TRBJ1-3,CAISRDGFSGNTIYF
15,TRBV6-5,TRBJ2-5,CASSYLGQIQETQYF
16,TRBV20-1,TRBJ2-1,CSAKGIYPAPYNEQFF
13,TRBV6-1,TRBJ2-5,CASSRLGSETQYF
17,TRBV7-9,TRBJ2-7,CASSEPRLAGFSYEQYF
15,TRBV9,TRBJ1-1,CASSLNRGPGTEAFF
14,TRBV20-1,TRBJ2-5,CSAAPSALVETQYF
13,TRBV30,TRBJ1-1,CAWSRQGNTEAFF
14,TRBV3-1,TRBJ2-1,CASSTMGGGNEQFF
16,TRBV5-1,TRBJ2-1,CASSHIAGGDYNEQFF
12,TRBV7-9,TRBJ1-5,CASSWGDQPQHF
13,TRBV6-2/TRBV6-3,TRBJ2-7,CASSRLARYEQYF
16,TRBV4-1,TRBJ1-6,CASSRTDRGISSPLHF
13,TRBV6-5,TRBJ1-2,CASSYSNSGGYTF
16,TRBV5-1,TRBJ2-5,CASSLSGTRYQETQYF
16,TRBV11-2,TRBJ2-3,CASSLGSVPPTDTQYF
15,TRBV5-1,TRBJ1-2,CASSFTGTPNYGYTF
15,TRBV28,TRBJ2-1,CASRVGPPVYNEQFF
12,TRBV20-1,TRBJ2-3,CRGDLGVDTQYF
15,TRBV9,TRBJ1-2,CASSVPQAGWGGYTF
15,TRBV5-1,TRBJ1-5,CASSLEPVSNQPQHF
12,TRBV15,TRBJ2-5,CATSRAGETQYF
18,TRBV4-3,TRBJ2-1,CASSRRGLTSGSYNEQFF
16,TRBV4-2,TRBJ2-3,CASSQVGLVSTDTQYF
16,TRBV9,TRBJ1-1,CASKPLGGGSNTEAFF